One and the same sample provided the 30 T cell receptor beta chains below, sequenced in a study of siplizumab effects on memory and regulatory T cells. TCRdb keeps only in-frame clones here, not all; method: immunoSEQ multiplex PCR. The table lists some 100,000 clones, 90% to 95% of them singletons, with around 0.68% in the top ten. Sample: Tregs sorted from blood. All receptors derive from a human donor in good health.

V and J are TRBV5-6 and TRBJ2-1, with D hard to call. This CDR3 contains 11 residues. Germline V gene sequence: CDR1 SGHDT, CDR2 YYEEEE. Trimming removed 8 bases at V and 8 bases at J, with 11 bases between. The CDR3 region is CASLALDEQFF. In nucleotides, the CDR3 is TGTGCCAGTCTGGCGTTGGATGAGCAGTTCTTC.

This clone was picked up one time. The chain is built from TRBV10-3 and TRBJ2-3, with TRBD2 identical over 11 bases. The germline V gene has CDR1 ENHRY and CDR2 SYGVKD. The CDR3 extends over 17 amino acids. The junction had 7 bases not matched to a gene; V was cut back by 3 bases and J by 2 bases. CDR3 DNA: TGTGCCATCAGTGACCCAGGGACTAGCGGCTACACAGATACGCAGTATTTT. Amino acid sequence: CAISDPGTSGYTDTQYF.

V usage is TRBV7-9 and J usage is TRBJ2-3; 11 bases align to TRBD2. The CDR3 has 18 amino acids. Looked up from germline, CDR1 is SEHNR and CDR2 is FQNEAQ (reference sequence). V was clipped by 1 base and J by 0 bases; unmatched bases: 6. In DNA form, the CDR3 reads TGTGCCAGCAGCTTAGTTCCTAGCGGGAGGCCTAGCACAGATACGCAGTATTTT. Its protein product is CASSLVPSGRPSTDTQYF.

The chain links TRBV10-3 to TRBJ2-6, with D perhaps TRBD1 (5 bases). Trimming pared 3 bases from V and 0 bases from J, leaving 9 bases between. Germline-derived CDR1 and CDR2 are ENHRY and SYGVKD. CDR3 size: 16 residues. In nucleotides, the CDR3 is TGTGCCATCAGTGACACAGGAAGCTCTGGGGCCAACGTCCTGACTTTC. Translation: CAISDTGSSGANVLTF.

V gene TRBV10-3 combines with J gene TRBJ2-3, with 9 bases matching TRBD1. This CDR3 has 15 amino acids. The V gene's germline CDR1 is ENHRY and CDR2 SYGVKD. Germline trimming cut 4 bases from V and 5 bases from J; bases unmatched to any gene: 7. The CDR3 is CAISGGGQGVDTQYF. The CDR3 DNA is TGTGCCATCAGTGGGGGGGGACAGGGCGTAGATACGCAGTATTTT.

The gene calls are TRBV10-2 and TRBJ1-5; the D is unclear. In germline, CDR1 is WSHSY, CDR2 SAAADI. The CDR3 spans 12 residues. V was pared by 4 bases and J by 4 bases, with 5 bases between. In nucleotides, the CDR3 is TGCGCCAGCAGTGTCCCAAATCAGCCCCAGCATTTT. It codes for CASSVPNQPQHF.

The chain joins TRBV5-1 to TRBJ1-1, with TRBD1 as a possible D gene (6 bases). V lost 0 bases and J 1 base, leaving 10 bases between the germline ends. CDR1 is SGHRS and CDR2 is YFSETQ in the germline V gene. This CDR3 contains 15 residues. CDR3 nucleotide sequence: TGCGCCAGCAGCTTGGTGGTACAGGGGAACACTGAAGCTTTCTTT. As protein: CASSLVVQGNTEAFF.

A note on this clone: This specimen includes other DNA sequences encoding the same CDR3. The V and J genes are TRBV5-1 and TRBJ2-5; D unresolved. Germline assignment: CDR1 SGHRS and CDR2 YFSETQ. The V end lost 1 base, the J end lost 4 bases, and 2 bases lay between the germline ends. The CDR3 has 11 amino acids. In DNA form, the CDR3 reads TGCGCCAGCAGCTTGCGAGAGACCCAGTACTTC. Its protein product is CASSLRETQYF.

On this clone itself: The junction differs from germline at one of its ends, possibly a read error. The chain is built from TRBV7-7 and TRBJ2-5; TRBD1 agrees at 7 bases. The CDR3 runs 15 residues. Germline V gene sequence: CDR1 SSHAT, CDR2 FNYEAQ (reference sequence). The DNA of the CDR3 is TGTGCTAGCAGCTTAGCGCCGGACAGGCGTGAGACCCAGTACTTC. Translating gives CASSLAPDRRETQYF. The whole variable domain, remainder taken from reference TRBV7-7 and TRBJ2-5, is GAGVSQSPRYKVTKRGQDVTLRCDPISSHATLYWYQQALGQGPEFLTYFNYEAQPDKSGLPSDRFSAERPEGSISTLTIQRTEQRDSAMYRCASSLAPDRRETQYFGPGTRLLVL.

This clone showed up just once. V usage is TRBV29-1 and J usage is TRBJ2-3, with 9 bases that match TRBD1. CDR1 and CDR2 from the germline V gene are SQVTM and ANQGSEA. Trimming removed 8 bases from V and 4 bases from J; junction bases left unmatched: 16. CDR3 length: 16 residues. CDR3: CSLLGLGQGHSDTQYF. CDR3 sequence (DNA): TGCAGCCTACTAGGGTTGGGACAGGGACATTCAGATACGCAGTATTTT.

The chain uses TRBV7-2 and TRBJ1-2, with D unclear. The V end lost 5 bases, the J end lost 1 base, and 8 bases lay between the germline ends. CDR3 length equals 13 residues. Germline CDR1 reads SGHTA; CDR2 reads FQGNSA. CDR3 protein: CASSRTNNYGYTF. The CDR3 coding sequence is TGTGCCAGCAGCAGAACCAATAACTATGGCTACACCTTC.

V gene TRBV18 combines with J gene TRBJ2-7, with TRBD1 matching over 8 bases. Trimming removed 2 bases from V and 3 bases from J; junction bases left unmatched: 9. The CDR3 totals 16 residues. In germline, CDR1 is KGHSH, CDR2 LQKENI. CDR3 bases: TGTGCCAGCTCACCAAACCGGGACAGGAAACTCTACGAGCAGTACTTC. Translation: CASSPNRDRKLYEQYF.

The chain uses TRBV11-2 and TRBJ1-3; D is ambiguous. Germline CDR1 reads SGHAT; CDR2 reads FQNNGV. This CDR3 has 12 amino acids. V was shortened by 3 bases and J by 11 bases, with 11 bases between the two germline ends. The CDR3 region is CASSFGRSSIYF. The CDR3 bases are TGTGCCAGCAGCTTCGGACGGTCCTCCATATATTTT.

For the CDR3, the DNA is TGTGCCAGCAGCTTAGATTCGACTAAGGCGGGCCTATTCTACAATGAGCAGTTCTTC. Protein product: CASSLDSTKAGLFYNEQFF. The rearrangement links TRBV11-2 to TRBJ2-1; weak D call: TRBD2 (5 bases). V gave up 0 bases and J gave up 3 bases, with 21 bases separating them. Germline V gene sequence: CDR1 SGHAT, CDR2 FQNNGV. CDR3 length: 19 residues.

This chain connects TRBV28 to TRBJ2-1; D uncertain. The germline gives CDR1 MDHEN, CDR2 SYDVKM. Trimming removed 4 bases at V and 10 bases at J, with 11 bases between. The CDR3 is 12 amino acids. For the CDR3, the DNA is TGTGCCAGCAGTTCCCCGGGTATGGAGCAGTTCTTC. It codes for CASSSPGMEQFF. Combining the CDR3 with reference TRBV28 and TRBJ2-1 gives the whole variable domain DVKVTQSSRYLVKRTGEKVFLECVQDMDHENMFWYRQDPGLGLRLIYFSYDVKMKEKGDIPEGYSVSREKKERFSLILESASTNQTSMYLCASSSPGMEQFFGPGTRLTVL.

The chain has TRBV15 and TRBJ1-2; no definite D call. Trimming cost V 3 bases and J 1 base, with 12 bases left between them. The germline V gene encodes CDR1 LNHNV and CDR2 YYDKDF (reference sequence). The length of the CDR3 is 15 residues. As DNA, the CDR3 is TGTGCCACCAGCAGCGGCTCGGGGAATAACTATGGCTACACCTTC. Translation: CATSSGSGNNYGYTF.

V is TRBV6-1 and J is TRBJ1-5; D uncertain. Trimming removed 4 bases at V and 4 bases at J, with 8 bases between. The germline V gene has CDR1 MNHNS and CDR2 SASEGT. The CDR3 has 13 residues. The CDR3 coding sequence is TGTGCCAGCAGTGTTTTTAGAAATCAGCCCCAGCATTTT. It yields the protein CASSVFRNQPQHF.

A single count supports this clone. V gene TRBV7-3 combines with J gene TRBJ1-2; the D gene is possibly TRBD1 (6 bases). CDR1 is SGHTA and CDR2 is FQGTGA in the germline V gene. CDR3 size: 19 residues. V was trimmed by 5 bases and J by 0 bases, leaving 25 bases between them. CDR3 nucleotide sequence: TGTGCCAGCAGCCCAAGGGTATGGGTCGAGGGGGGTTCTAACTATGGCTACACCTTC. This codes for CASSPRVWVEGGSNYGYTF.

The CDR3 spells CASSWSPEETQYF. CDR3 coding DNA: TGTGCCAGCAGTTGGTCTCCTGAAGAGACCCAGTACTTC. J is TRBJ2-5 and V is TRBV28; no firm D call. The CDR3 contains 13 residues. The germline V gene has CDR1 MDHEN and CDR2 SYDVKM. Trimming pared 4 bases from V and 3 bases from J, leaving 9 bases between.

V gene TRBV28 combines with J gene TRBJ1-2, with unresolved D. From germline, CDR1 is MDHEN and CDR2 SYDVKM. The CDR3 is 10 amino acids. Trimming cost V 5 bases and J 2 bases, with 0 bases left between them. CDR3 in amino acids: CASSNYGYTF. The CDR3 nucleotides read TGTGCCAGCAGTAACTATGGCTACACCTTC.

The chain recombines TRBV6-1 with TRBJ1-3; D unclear. Trimming removed 6 bases from V and 0 bases from J, with 6 bases in between. The CDR3 sequence is 13 residues long. Germline lookup yields CDR1 MNHNS and CDR2 SASEGT. CDR3 nucleotide sequence: TGTGCCAGCAGGGAGGGCTCTGGAAACACCATATATTTT. As protein: CASREGSGNTIYF.

Within the sample, this clone is medium-sized (0.01 to 0.1%). The chain uses TRBV5-1 and TRBJ2-1; 9 bases match TRBD1. The V gene end was trimmed by 6 bases and the J gene end by 6 bases; junction bases not matched to a gene: 10. The CDR3 sequence is 15 residues long. Germline loops: CDR1 SGHRS, CDR2 YFSETQ. CDR3 sequence: CASTRGGQGSNEQFF. The CDR3 DNA reads TGCGCCAGCACGCGCGGGGGACAGGGCTCCAATGAGCAGTTCTTC.

This chain connects TRBV15 to TRBJ2-5, with 11 bases fitting TRBD1. Germline CDR1 reads LNHNV; CDR2 reads YYDKDF (reference sequence). V lost 6 bases to trimming and J lost 8 bases; unmatched junction nucleotides: 2. This CDR3 is 12 amino acids long. The DNA for the CDR3 is TGTGCCACCAGTAGGACAGGGGGCACCCAGTACTTC. Its protein is CATSRTGGTQYF.

V is TRBV11-3 and J is TRBJ2-5; 7 bases agree with TRBD2. The CDR3 has 16 residues. Per germline, CDR1 SGHNT and CDR2 YENEEA. V shed 5 bases and J 0 bases; nucleotides not matched to a gene: 9. This CDR3 reads CASSLGASGDQETQYF. The CDR3 nucleotides read TGTGCCAGCAGCCTCGGGGCTAGCGGCGACCAAGAGACCCAGTACTTC.

This clone occurred a few times. The V call is TRBV4-1, the J call TRBJ2-3; no clear D gene. The CDR3 consists of 15 residues. Trimming pared 1 base from V and 1 base from J, leaving 9 bases between. Germline CDR1 is MGHRA and CDR2 is YSYEKL. CDR3 region: CASSQVMVGTDTQYF. CDR3 bases: TGCGCCAGCAGCCAAGTTATGGTGGGCACAGATACGCAGTATTTT.

With regard to this clone: The junction shows a germline mismatch at one end, possibly a read error. The CDR3 protein is CASSLLPTDTQYF. Written as DNA, the CDR3 is TGTGCTAGCAGCTTACTTCCGACAGATACGCAGTATTTT. The V and J genes are TRBV7-7 and TRBJ2-3, with D unclear. The CDR3 covers 13 residues. The germline V gene encodes CDR1 SSHAT and CDR2 FNYEAQ (reference sequence).

This chain joins TRBV27 and TRBJ2-7; TRBD2 aligns across 11 bases. Losses at the gene ends were 4 bases for V and 4 bases for J; bases not matched to a gene: 6. The CDR3 is made up of 15 amino acids. Germline values: CDR1 MNHEY, CDR2 SMNVEV (reference sequence). As DNA, the CDR3 is TGTGCCAGCAGTTCACTAGCGGGAGTAGGGTACGAGCAGTACTTC. This translates into CASSSLAGVGYEQYF.

The genes are TRBV28 and TRBJ1-2, with 8 bases that match TRBD1. With 4 bases clipped from V and 7 bases from J, the junction kept 8 bases outside the gene matches. This CDR3 region has 14 residues. The germline V gene has CDR1 MDHEN and CDR2 SYDVKM. The CDR3 DNA sequence: TGTGCCAGCAGTTCTCTGACAGGGACAGGTGGCTACACCTTC. This translates into CASSSLTGTGGYTF.

This clone was detected many times. This chain uses TRBV7-9 with TRBJ2-3; 9 nucleotides align to TRBD2. Germline trimming cut 5 bases from V and 4 bases from J; bases unmatched to any gene: 4. CDR3 length equals 14 residues. Germline values: CDR1 SEHNR, CDR2 FQNEAQ (reference sequence). The CDR3 DNA is TGTGCCAGCAGCATCGGACTAGCGCCAGATACGCAGTATTTT. Protein: CASSIGLAPDTQYF. The full variable domain, with the rest looked up from reference TRBV7-9 and TRBJ2-3, is DTGVSQNPRHKITKRGQNVTFRCDPISEHNRLYWYRQTLGQGPEFLTYFQNEAQLEKSRLLSDRFSAERPKGSFSTLEIQRTEQGDSAMYLCASSIGLAPDTQYFGPGTRLTVL.

The chain combines TRBV5-1 with TRBJ2-2, with D perhaps matching TRBD2 (6 bases). Per germline, CDR1 SGHRS and CDR2 YFSETQ. V lost 0 bases and J lost 3, with 12 bases in between. The CDR3 is 16 residues long. The DNA for the CDR3 is TGCGCCAGCAGCTTGGCAGCGGGTACTTACACCGGGGAGCTGTTTTTT. Encoded protein: CASSLAAGTYTGELFF.